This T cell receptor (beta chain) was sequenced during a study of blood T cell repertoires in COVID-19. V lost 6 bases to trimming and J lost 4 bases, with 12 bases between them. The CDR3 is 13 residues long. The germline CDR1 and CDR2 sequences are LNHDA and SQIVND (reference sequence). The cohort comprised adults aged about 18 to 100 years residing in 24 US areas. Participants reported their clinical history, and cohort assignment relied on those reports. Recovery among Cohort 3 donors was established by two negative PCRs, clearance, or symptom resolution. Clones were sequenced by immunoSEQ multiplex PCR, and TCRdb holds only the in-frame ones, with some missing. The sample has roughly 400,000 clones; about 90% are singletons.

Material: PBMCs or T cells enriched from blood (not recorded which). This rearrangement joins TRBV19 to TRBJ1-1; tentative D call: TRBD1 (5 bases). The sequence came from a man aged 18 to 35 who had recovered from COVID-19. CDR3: CASRGEVVTEAFF. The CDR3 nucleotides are TGTGCCAGTAGGGGGGAGGTCGTCACTGAAGCTTTCTTT.